This TCR beta chain came from a study of blood T cell repertoires in COVID-19. Per the study methods: Researchers report that nucleated cell counts were estimated from reference gene primer amplification. Libraries were prepared by immunoSEQ multiplex PCR; TCRdb keeps only in-frame clonotypes and omits some of them. That table supplies the V and J calls and clone size; D and trimming were determined from the DNA. The sample records about 74,000 clones, approximately 86% being singletons. The germline CDR1 and CDR2 sequences are LGHNA and YNFKEQ. This CDR3 spans 15 amino acids. V dropped 10 bases and J dropped 0 bases, with 16 bases sitting between them.

Sequencing was carried out using peripheral blood. The TCR comes from a woman of 80 years or more with active or convalescent COVID-19. This chain links TRBV4-2 with TRBJ2-1; weak D call: TRBD1 (6 bases). The CDR3 loop is CAIGGSGGSYNEQFF. As DNA, the CDR3 is TGTGCCATAGGGGGAAGCGGAGGCTCCTACAATGAGCAGTTCTTC.